This TCR beta chain originates from a study of T cell repertoires in ileal Crohn's disease. Germline values: CDR1 SEHNR, CDR2 FQNEAQ (reference sequence). The germline V and J ends were trimmed by 11 bases and 13 bases, with 17 bases remaining between them. This CDR3 contains 10 residues. TCRdb's table, derived via immunoSEQ multiplex PCR, lists solely in-frame clones and lacks some. This table has tens of thousands of clones, around 80% appearing once. Material for sequencing was ileal tissue. This chain uses TRBV7-9 with TRBJ1-2; perhaps TRBD1 as D (6 bases). The origin of this receptor is an adult with Crohn's disease. CDR3 in amino acids: CARRGGETTF. In DNA, the CDR3 is TGTGCCCGAAGAGGGGGGGAGACCACCTTC.